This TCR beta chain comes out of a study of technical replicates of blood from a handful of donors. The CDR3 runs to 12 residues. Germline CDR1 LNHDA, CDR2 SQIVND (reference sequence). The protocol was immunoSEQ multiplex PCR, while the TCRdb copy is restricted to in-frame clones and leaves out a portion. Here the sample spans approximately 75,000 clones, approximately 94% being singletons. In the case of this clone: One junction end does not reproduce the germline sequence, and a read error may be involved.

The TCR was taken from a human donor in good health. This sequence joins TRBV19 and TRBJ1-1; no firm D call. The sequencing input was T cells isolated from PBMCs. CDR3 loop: CVSSIQNTEAFF. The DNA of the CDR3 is TGTGTCAGTAGTATCCAGAACACTGAAGCTTTCTTT.